The rows below give T cell receptor beta chains drawn from one sample of a study of monozygotic twins with inflammatory bowel disease. Following a re-call of the 5' RACE reads, TCRdb has one entry per CDR3 protein and lacks DNA. The listing contains a few hundred thousand distinct CDR3 sequences. Sequencing used blood. These receptors were taken from a human donor with ulcerative colitis or Crohn's disease, or a healthy co-twin of an affected twin (not recorded which). Both conserved end residues are part of each CDR3.

v_gene	j_gene	CDR3aa
TRBV20-1	TRBJ2-4	CSARDDGIAKNIQYF
TRBV7-8	TRBJ2-3	CASTEKEFTDTQYF
TRBV6-1	TRBJ1-2	CASRTSGRSQGYTF
TRBV9	TRBJ2-7	CASSVGWEAYEQYF
TRBV12-3/TRBV12-4	TRBJ1-1	CASSPDRAARAFF
TRBV10-2	TRBJ2-2	CASIAGPRSTGELFF
TRBV6-1	TRBJ2-7	CASRGTDTYEQYF
TRBV5-1	TRBJ2-1	CASSPRFGGIQNEQFF
TRBV5-1	TRBJ2-7	CASSLGDISYEQYF
TRBV20-1	TRBJ1-1	CSASYRTPNTEAFF
TRBV5-1	TRBJ2-1	CASSSAVGGQGNEQFF
TRBV5-1	TRBJ2-5	CASSSGQGKETQYF
TRBV3-1	TRBJ1-5	CASSQDLGTGYSNQPQHF
TRBV5-6	TRBJ1-2	CASSLVGTGGGYGYTF
TRBV12-3/TRBV12-4	TRBJ2-7	CASSHGLGQGLSYEQYF
TRBV5-1	TRBJ2-3	CASSEQGTDTQYF
TRBV5-4	TRBJ2-3	CASSLQGFDTDTQYF
TRBV5-1	TRBJ2-7	CASSLVPTYLSYEQYF
TRBV11-2	TRBJ1-1	CASSLIQTAGGTEAFF
TRBV2	TRBJ1-1	CASRSEGTGTEAFF
TRBV10-3	TRBJ2-2	CAIRPGHTIAGVRGELFF
TRBV2	TRBJ1-2	CASSGVGSDGYTF
TRBV7-3	TRBJ2-1	CASSFTGGRVDNEQFF
TRBV27	TRBJ1-1	CASSRLLAGNTEAFF
TRBV25-1	TRBJ1-1	CASRQGRTEAFF
TRBV20-1	TRBJ2-3	CSARRAQGVTHTQYF
TRBV7-9	TRBJ2-5	CASSLTGTFGETQYF
TRBV2	TRBJ2-4	CAVHRGNIQYF
TRBV20-1	TRBJ2-7	CSAREGLEQYF
TRBV2	TRBJ1-2	CASSEVWDSYGYTF
TRBV18	TRBJ1-1	CASSPPGWRQGAETEAFF
TRBV5-1	TRBJ2-7	CASSSLGAVEQYF
TRBV7-2	TRBJ1-1	CASSLRTGTTFF
TRBV20-1	TRBJ1-4	CSASSRGTGNEKLFF
TRBV5-1	TRBJ2-3	CASSFGTSRGTDTQYF
TRBV4-2	TRBJ2-7	CASSQDRLSYEQYF
TRBV7-2	TRBJ1-2	CASSPVGWGDGYTF
TRBV7-3	TRBJ2-5	CASSLIAGGETQYF
TRBV20-1	TRBJ2-3	CSAIPGQGADTQYF
TRBV12-3/TRBV12-4	TRBJ1-6	CASSLRSSYNSPLHF
TRBV12-3/TRBV12-4	TRBJ1-3	CASSSYYKGADSGNTIYF
TRBV3-1	TRBJ1-6	CASSQGDRESPLHF
TRBV5-1	TRBJ2-1	CASSLGDAVDEQFF
TRBV18	TRBJ2-1	CASSPLAGEQFF